The present entry profiles one T cell receptor beta chain with its context. The data derive from a study of blood T cell repertoires in COVID-19. V lost 3 bases, J lost 1 base, and 3 bases stayed unmatched. The CDR3 runs 14 residues. Germline V gives CDR1 DFQATT, CDR2 SNEGSKA (reference sequence). Produced via immunoSEQ multiplex PCR; TCRdb's table is partial and in-frame only. The sample holds about 85,000 clones; roughly nine tenths are singletons and the top ten take about 5.2%. The chain links TRBV20-1 to TRBJ1-5; 7 bases line up with TRBD1. This clonotype was obtained from a man aged 55 to 70 with acute or convalescent COVID-19. Material for sequencing was peripheral blood. The CDR3, as DNA: TGCAGTGCTAGTAAAGGGGGCAGCAATCAGCCCCAGCATTTT. Protein sequence: CSASKGGSNQPQHF.